This T cell receptor beta chain comes out of a study of shared clonotypes between healthy human individuals (dated by TCRdb to the early 2020s). Turning to the overall study: Three men and a couple of women, aged 18 to 49 years, made up the cohort. For each donor, three plates each were used for CD4 naive and CD4 memory, two plates were used for CD8 naive, and one plate was used for CD8 memory. To estimate repertoire size and how much clonotype sharing occurs between individuals, the study deeply sequenced the blood TCR repertoires of a handful of healthy adults. Different laboratories and diverse techniques were used to prepare libraries and sequence TCR repertoires, to increase sequencing depth and limit assay-specific biases. Per donor, leukapheresis produced somewhere between about 0.94 and 9.5 billion PBMCs.

A note on this clone: No antigen is known for it. No clone much larger than this one lies a single base away; base qualities are absent.

The germline V gene sets CDR1 to SGHVS and CDR2 to FQNEAQ. V is trimmed back by 6 bases and J by 3 bases, and the junction contains 8 bases that no gene match accounts for. The CDR3 runs 16 amino acids, cysteine and phenylalanine included. CDR3 DNA only is kept here, 48 bases in frame from base 1. CD8 naive samples were obtained by positive selection for CCR7 among CD45RO-negative cells, yielding a CD45RA+CCR7+ population from which TemRA cells were excluded. The donors were healthy, HIV-negative adults with no recently reported acute infections or vaccinations. All donors were Caucasian adults living in Nashville, Tennessee, USA. After blood collection by leukapheresis, PBMCs were isolated using Ficoll-Histopaque density gradient centrifugation and then cryopreserved in the vapor phase of liquid nitrogen. Analytical flow cytometry was used to check the purity and quantity of every magnetically sorted T cell population. Genomic DNA was isolated from each sorted fraction and quantified by UV absorbance on a Nanodrop 2000c.

What the study reported, not specific to this receptor: The genetic and exposure-history diversity represented was limited by the small number of donors. Around 5.4% of naive CD4, 3.5% of naive CD8, around 2.3% of memory CD4, and about 0.4% of memory CD8 clonotypes were shared across several donors. Sampling was limited to blood, and TCR repertoires in tissue likely differ from TCR repertoires in blood. Pairwise subsampling led to the expectation that sequencing depth would affect the degree of clonotype sharing among donors. Larger estimated clonotype richness was generally found for naive subsets than for memory subsets. Even with the large sequencing depth, rarefaction of the sorted-subset datasets indicated that sequencing was incomplete. Compared with non-shared clonotypes, clonotypes shared by all four sorted-subset donors had higher generation probabilities.

Using the deep immunoSEQ assay, multiplex PCR amplified TCR CDR3 regions from genomic DNA. For each cell subset, the extracted genomic DNA was distributed evenly across all wells of several immunoSEQ 96-well plates, and each plate served as one replicate. For sorted subsets, each replicate PCR was loaded with 200 ng genomic DNA, equivalent to 30,000 or so T cell genomes. The purified libraries were quantified using a Qubit 3.0 fluorometer, sized with a Bioanalyzer 2100, and then quantified again using the KAPA Library Quantification kit. A separate single-read 150-cycle Illumina NextSeq 550 flow cell was used to sequence each immunoSEQ 96-well plate. In the authors' own workflow: Because the immunoSEQ output held only junctional sequences and lacked quality scores, the filtering could not match the filtering applied to full-length reads. Sequences were annotated with PyIR, a Python wrapper for IgBLAST v1.9, and V/J genes and CDR3 were assigned using IMGT germline references. Reads were filtered out if the reads had weak V/J assignments (E-value above 1e-6), no CDR3, stop codons, out-of-frame junctions, or ambiguous translated residues. V3J clonotypes were defined as sequences sharing an identical inferred V gene, J gene, and CDR3 amino acid sequence. Percentage overlap between repertoires was calculated by dividing the number of shared unique clonotypes by the size of the smaller repertoire. Richness of each repertoire was evaluated using RTK rarefaction, the Chao1 estimator, and Recon v2.1 estimates of unobserved clonotypes. Generation probabilities for all TCRbeta clonotypes obtained by the gDNA method from several donors were computed using OLGA. What TCRdb holds here is the immuneACCESS table cut down to in-frame rearrangements. Part of the clones is not present; checked against another copy, under half of the missing clones reflect an unresolved V gene, and the others are unexplained. Clonal size and the V and J genes are those of that table, whereas D and trimming came from the DNA. This sample comprises 2 million to 2.5 million clones, approximately 94% of them detected only once. Roughly 1.1% of the sample goes to the ten largest clones.

The receptor comes from a young man in good health. Sample: naive CD8+ T cells sorted from blood. Read against the paper, the sample's cell subset or site label means: CD45RA+CCR7+. The rearranged chain carries TRBV7-8 and TRBJ2-7, with TRBD2 identical over 13 junction bases. The CDR3 here reads CASSPGLAGADYEQYF. The DNA is TGTGCCAGCAGTCCCGGACTAGCGGGGGCCGACTACGAGCAGTACTTC.